One sample yielded the 32 T cell receptor beta chains listed below, sequenced in a study of OX40 agonist ivuxolimab in advanced cancers. Assay used: immunoSEQ multiplex PCR; TCRdb lists only in-frame clones, some missing. The sample contains about 20,000 clones, 84% of which appear only once. Sequences were derived from CD4+ or CD8+ T cells sorted from blood, sampled in a trial of the OX40 agonist ivuxolimab. These receptors originate from an adult with an advanced solid tumor such as melanoma, head and neck, liver or kidney cancer.

In DNA form, the CDR3 reads TGTGCTACCGGGACTAGCGGGGGGGGCACAGATACGCAGTATTTT. This encodes CATGTSGGGTDTQYF. J is TRBJ2-3 and V is TRBV30; 16 nucleotides align to TRBD2. The CDR3 runs to 15 residues. In germline, CDR1 is GTSNPN, CDR2 SVGIG (reference sequence).

V usage is TRBV7-2 and J usage is TRBJ2-3, with 10 bases lining up with TRBD2. After removal of 2 bases from V and 3 bases from J, the junction contained 2 bases not matched to a gene. The CDR3 spans 15 residues. The V gene's germline CDR1 is SGHTA and CDR2 FQGNSA. The chain's CDR3 is CASSLLLAGTDTQYF. The CDR3 region has the DNA TGTGCCAGCAGCTTACTACTAGCGGGGACAGATACGCAGTATTTT.

The chain recombines TRBV6-4 with TRBJ2-6; TRBD2 might be the D (7 bases). Germline V gene data show CDR1 as MRHNA and CDR2 as SNTAGT. V lost 0 bases, J lost 4 bases, and 10 bases lay in between. The CDR3 is made up of 16 amino acids. The CDR3 nucleotides are TGTGCCAGCAGTGACTCCGGGGGGCAAGGGGCCAACGTCCTGACTTTC. Protein product: CASSDSGGQGANVLTF.

This sequence joins TRBV27 and TRBJ2-7, with D unclear. CDR3 length: 13 amino acids. The germline gives CDR1 MNHEY, CDR2 SMNVEV (reference sequence). Trimming took off 2 bases at V and 2 bases at J, with 7 bases between the two ends. The CDR3 sequence is CASSLHGAYEQYF. DNA of the CDR3: TGTGCCAGCAGTTTACACGGAGCCTACGAGCAGTACTTC.

The J gene is TRBJ2-3, the V gene TRBV27, with a tentative D call TRBD1 (5 bases). Trimming took off 3 bases at V and 8 bases at J, with 15 bases between the two ends. The CDR3 covers 14 residues. Germline V CDR1 and CDR2: MNHEY, SMNVEV (reference sequence). The CDR3 nucleotides are TGTGCCAGCAGTTTTCAGGGTTTTATAACTACGCAGTATTTT. Amino acid sequence: CASSFQGFITTQYF.

This clone was picked up one time. The chain has TRBV6-6 and TRBJ2-6, with a possible D match to TRBD2 (5 bases). Deletions cut 7 bases from V and 4 bases from J, with 14 bases between. There are 15 residues in the CDR3. The germline V gene encodes CDR1 MNHNY and CDR2 SVGAGI (reference sequence). CDR3 protein: CASTRAWLGANVLTF. Written as DNA, the CDR3 is TGTGCCAGCACGAGGGCTTGGCTGGGGGCCAACGTCCTGACTTTC.

This chain uses TRBV28 with TRBJ1-2; perhaps TRBD1 as D (5 bases). V lost 7 bases and J 0 bases, leaving 15 bases between the germline ends. CDR1 is MDHEN, CDR2 SYDVKM, per germline. There are 15 residues in the CDR3. The CDR3 nucleotides read TGTGCCAGCACAGTTTGGGGCGGAGCTAACTATGGCTACACCTTC. Protein product: CASTVWGGANYGYTF.

The chain joins TRBV4-1 to TRBJ1-2, with 9 bases matching TRBD1. Germline CDR1 reads MGHRA; CDR2 reads YSYEKL. There are 15 residues in the CDR3. V dropped 2 bases and J dropped 4; count of bases not matched to a gene: 5. The CDR3 sequence: CASSQQGTGLYGYTF. CDR3 DNA sequence: TGCGCCAGCAGCCAACAAGGGACAGGGCTCTATGGCTACACCTTC.

The V gene is TRBV5-5, the J gene TRBJ2-7; 7 bases agree with TRBD2. After removal of 2 bases from V and 6 bases from J, the junction contained 11 bases not matched to a gene. The CDR3 is 15 amino acids. Germline assignment: CDR1 SGHKS and CDR2 YYEKEE (reference sequence). As DNA, the CDR3 is TGTGCCAGCAGCTTTCACATCCTTGGGGGGGGCGAGCAGTACTTC. The encoded protein is CASSFHILGGGEQYF.

This clone was detected a few times. V and J are TRBV9 and TRBJ1-5; no reliable D call. The CDR3 extends over 13 amino acids. V was shortened by 2 bases and J by 5 bases, with 8 bases between the two germline ends. From germline, CDR1 is SGDLS and CDR2 YYNGEE. The CDR3 loop reads CASSVGVHQPQHF. The CDR3 coding sequence is TGTGCCAGCAGCGTTGGCGTTCATCAGCCCCAGCATTTT.

This clone was observed once. V gene TRBV4-3 combines with J gene TRBJ2-7; 12 bases line up with TRBD2. Trimming cost V 0 bases and J 0 bases; bases outside gene matches: 6. Germline CDR1 LGHNA, CDR2 YSLEER. There are 18 residues in the CDR3. The CDR3 region has the DNA TGCGCCAGCAGCCAAGACAAGCCTAGCGGGGGGGCCTCCTACGAGCAGTACTTC. This translates into CASSQDKPSGGASYEQYF.

CDR3 residues: CASSPRTFAYTF. Written as DNA, the CDR3 is TGTGCCAGCAGCCCCCGGACATTCGCCTACACCTTC. The rearrangement links TRBV4-2 to TRBJ1-2; possible D gene TRBD1, 5 bases. Trimming shortened V by 4 bases and J by 10 bases, and 13 bases separated the two germline ends. Germline loops: CDR1 LGHNA, CDR2 YNFKEQ. The CDR3 spans 12 residues.

V usage is TRBV19 and J usage is TRBJ1-5; 9 positions agree with TRBD1. V was clipped by 5 bases and J by 7 bases; unmatched bases: 9. Per germline, CDR1 LNHDA and CDR2 SQIVND (reference sequence). CDR3 size: 15 residues. The CDR3 DNA reads TGTGCCAGTAGTTACCGACAGGGGGAAGGGCAGCCCCAGCATTTT. This sequence encodes CASSYRQGEGQPQHF.

The CDR3 DNA reads TGTGCTAGTGGGTTTGTACTTAGCGGGGGGGCCCTCAATGAGCAGTTCTTC. It encodes CASGFVLSGGALNEQFF. V gene TRBV12-5 combines with J gene TRBJ2-1; TRBD2 aligns across 11 bases. V dropped 6 bases and J dropped 6; count of bases not matched to a gene: 13. CDR1 and CDR2 (germline): LGHNT, FRNRAP. This CDR3 contains 17 residues.

The V and J genes are TRBV5-4 and TRBJ1-2; D gene uncertain. CDR1 SGHNT and CDR2 YYREEE come from the germline V gene (reference sequence). The V end lost 0 bases, the J end lost 2 bases, and 5 bases lay between the germline ends. CDR3 length: 13 amino acids. Here the CDR3 reads CASSLEENYGYTF. The CDR3, as DNA: TGTGCCAGCAGCTTGGAAGAAAACTATGGCTACACCTTC.

J is TRBJ1-2 and V is TRBV10-2; no clear D. The V and J ends lost 1 base and 4 bases respectively, with 13 bases between them. Looked up from germline, CDR1 is WSHSY and CDR2 is SAAADI. The CDR3 covers 15 residues. The CDR3 coding sequence is TGCGCCAGCAGTGAGTTGTTGTTCTCCACCTATGGCTACACCTTC. Its protein product is CASSELLFSTYGYTF.

This clone was counted a single time. CDR3 region: CASSQPDPPYGYTF. In DNA, the CDR3 is TGTGCCAGCAGCCAGCCCGACCCCCCCTATGGCTACACCTTC. This chain joins TRBV7-9 and TRBJ1-2; D uncertain. Trimming removed 5 bases from V and 4 bases from J, with 14 bases in between. The CDR3 extends over 14 amino acids. CDR1 and CDR2 (germline): SEHNR, FQNEAQ (reference sequence).

This clone was observed at least ten times. The chain links TRBV9 to TRBJ2-3; D is perhaps TRBD2 (7 bases). The germline gives CDR1 SGDLS, CDR2 YYNGEE. Trimming removed 0 bases at V and 5 bases at J, with 16 bases between. The CDR3 has 16 residues. The CDR3 nucleotides are TGTGCCAGCAGCGTAGTAGGGGGGGCAGCGATAGATACGCAGTATTTT. This codes for CASSVVGGAAIDTQYF.

The DNA of the CDR3 is TGTGCCAGCAGCTTAGATGCGGGGGGGACCTACGAGCAGTACTTC. Amino acids: CASSLDAGGTYEQYF. This chain joins TRBV11-2 and TRBJ2-7, with TRBD2 matching over 9 bases. This CDR3 contains 15 residues. Per germline, CDR1 SGHAT and CDR2 FQNNGV. V lost 0 bases, J lost 2 bases, and 2 bases stayed unmatched.

V usage is TRBV6-5 and J usage is TRBJ1-4; no reliable D call. The CDR3 is 15 residues long. V was trimmed by 0 bases and J by 0 bases, leaving 5 bases between them. Germline values: CDR1 MNHEY, CDR2 SVGAGI. Here the CDR3 DNA reads TGTGCCAGCAGTTACTCGGAGACAACTAATGAAAAACTGTTTTTT. It specifies CASSYSETTNEKLFF.

The genes are TRBV4-1 and TRBJ2-7; D gene unclear. CDR3 size: 14 residues. Germline V gene sequence: CDR1 MGHRA, CDR2 YSYEKL. V lost 1 base and J lost 0, with 7 bases in between. The chain's CDR3 is CASSQVSSSYEQYF. In DNA form, the CDR3 reads TGCGCCAGCAGCCAAGTATCGAGCTCCTACGAGCAGTACTTC.

The chain uses TRBV9 and TRBJ2-1; TRBD1 or TRBD2 may be the D gene (5 bases each). With 4 bases removed from V and 8 bases from J, the gap between germline ends came to 19 bases. Germline V gene data show CDR1 as SGDLS and CDR2 as YYNGEE. The CDR3 consists of 15 residues. For the CDR3, the DNA is TGTGCCAGCAGCTCCACAGGTACCTACGGGGATGAGCAGTTCTTC. Translated: CASSSTGTYGDEQFF. Based on the CDR3 plus reference TRBV9 and TRBJ2-1, the full variable domain is DSGVTQTPKHLITATGQRVTLRCSPRSGDLSVYWYQQSLDQGLQFLIQYYNGEERAKGNILERFSAQQFPDLHSELNLSSLELGDSALYFCASSSTGTYGDEQFFGPGTRLTVL.

CDR3 amino acids: CASSPRDRDNEQFF. The CDR3 nucleotides are TGTGCCAGCTCACCCCGGGACAGGGACAATGAGCAGTTCTTC. The chain has TRBV18 and TRBJ2-1, with 9 bases identical to TRBD1. CDR1 is KGHSH, CDR2 LQKENI, per germline. The CDR3 contains 14 residues. V shed 3 bases and J 5 bases; nucleotides not matched to a gene: 2. Full variable domain (remainder filled in from reference TRBV18 and TRBJ2-1): NAGVMQNPRHLVRRRGQEARLRCSPMKGHSHVYWYRQLPEEGLKFMVYLQKENIIDESGMPKERFSAEFPKEGPSILRIQQVVRGDSAAYFCASSPRDRDNEQFFGPGTRLTVL.

The rearrangement uses TRBV19 and TRBJ2-3, with 7 bases lining up with TRBD2. In germline, CDR1 is LNHDA, CDR2 SQIVND (reference sequence). The V and J ends lost 4 bases and 0 bases, in that order; junction bases with no gene match: 10. CDR3 length: 17 amino acids. In nucleotides, the CDR3 is TGTGCCAGTAGTAGCCTTCCCGGGGGGACTAGCACAGATACGCAGTATTTT. Translation: CASSSLPGGTSTDTQYF.

The rearrangement joins TRBV27 to TRBJ2-5; unclear D gene. CDR3 length: 11 amino acids. Between the trimmed V and J ends, which lost 3 bases and 5 bases, there was a span of 4 bases. In germline, CDR1 is MNHEY, CDR2 SMNVEV (reference sequence). DNA for the CDR3: TGTGCCAGCAGTTTTAAGGAGACCCAGTACTTC. Amino acids: CASSFKETQYF.

The rearrangement uses TRBV7-9 and TRBJ1-3; the D is unclear. The CDR3 is made up of 17 amino acids. From germline, CDR1 is SEHNR and CDR2 FQNEAQ (reference sequence). V was cut by 0 bases and J by 3 bases, with 15 bases left in between. CDR3 in DNA: TGTGCCAGCAGCTTAGCGAAATCCGACTTCTATGGAAACACCATATATTTT. Protein sequence: CASSLAKSDFYGNTIYF.

The CDR3, as DNA: TGCGCCAGCAGCTTGGGTAACGAGCAGTACTTC. The encoded protein is CASSLGNEQYF. The rearrangement joins TRBV5-1 to TRBJ2-7; D ambiguous. This CDR3 has 11 residues. Trimming shortened V by 0 bases and J by 5 bases, and 3 bases separated the two germline ends. Germline loops: CDR1 SGHRS, CDR2 YFSETQ.

The chain's CDR3 is CASSPPRTWRSPLHF. CDR3 bases: TGTGCCAGCAGTCCCCCAAGGACTTGGCGCTCACCCCTCCACTTT. J is TRBJ1-6 and V is TRBV28; D unclear. Germline lookup yields CDR1 MDHEN and CDR2 SYDVKM. The V gene lost 5 bases and the J gene lost 10 bases, with 18 bases spanning the gap. The CDR3 runs 15 residues.

This clone has more than one count but fewer than ten. The chain links TRBV25-1 to TRBJ1-2; 9 nucleotides agree with TRBD1. Germline loops: CDR1 MGHDK, CDR2 SYGVNS. The CDR3 has 15 amino acids. Unmatched junction bases numbered 7, after V lost 3 bases and J lost 5 bases. The CDR3 DNA reads as TGTGCCAGCAGTGAGTCCCCCGGGACAGGGTATGGCTACACCTTC. Translated: CASSESPGTGYGYTF.

The rearrangement uses TRBV11-2 and TRBJ2-7; no firm D call. From germline, CDR1 is SGHAT and CDR2 FQNNGV. V was cut by 6 bases and J by 2 bases, with 14 bases left in between. The CDR3 has 14 residues. The CDR3 protein is CASRQGARTYEQYF. Written as DNA, the CDR3 is TGTGCCAGCAGACAAGGAGCCAGAACCTACGAGCAGTACTTC.

The genes are TRBV5-1 and TRBJ2-1; 7 bases agree with TRBD1. CDR1 is SGHRS and CDR2 is YFSETQ in the germline V gene. The CDR3 contains 13 residues. V gave up 4 bases and J gave up 8 bases; unmatched junction bases: 6. CDR3 sequence reads: CASSDRTGHEQFF. The CDR3 DNA sequence: TGCGCCAGCAGCGACCGGACAGGACATGAGCAGTTCTTC.

The V gene is TRBV5-1, the J gene TRBJ1-2, with 7 positions matching TRBD1. The CDR3 runs to 14 residues. V dropped 5 bases and J dropped 2; count of bases not matched to a gene: 6. The V gene's germline CDR1 is SGHRS and CDR2 YFSETQ. For the CDR3, the DNA is TGCGCCAGCAGTTTGTCAGGGGGGAACTATGGCTACACCTTC. Translating gives CASSLSGGNYGYTF. Looking up the rest from reference TRBV5-1 and TRBJ1-2 gives the full variable domain: KAGVTQTPRYLIKTRGQQVTLSCSPISGHRSVSWYQQTPGQGLQFLFEYFSETQRNKGNFPGRFSGRQFSNSRSEMNVSTLELGDSALYLCASSLSGGNYGYTFGSGTRLTVV.